This T cell receptor beta chain originates from a study of T cell changes during pregnancy in multiple sclerosis. The CDR3 is made up of 16 amino acids. The germline V gene has CDR1 SEHNR and CDR2 FQNEAQ (reference sequence). Deletions cut 2 bases from V and 2 bases from J, with 15 bases between. The assay was immunoSEQ multiplex PCR, and TCRdb's table has in-frame clones only and misses some. The sample holds around 70,000 clones, approximately 92% seen once. J is TRBJ2-5 and V is TRBV7-9; tentatively, D is TRBD2 (7 bases). This material consisted of peripheral blood, taken before pregnancy. The receptor's source is a female donor with multiple sclerosis, enrolled in a pregnancy study. The CDR3 DNA is TGTGCCAGCAGCTTACCCGCCGGGGGGCAACAAGAGACCCAGTACTTC. Amino acid sequence: CASSLPAGGQQETQYF.